Given below is one T cell receptor beta chain in context. This specimen belongs to a study of blood T cell repertoires in COVID-19. The V segment lost 5 bases and the J segment 6 bases; nucleotides outside the gene matches: 9. The CDR3 is made up of 15 amino acids. From germline, CDR1 is SGHTA and CDR2 FQGNSA. Data came from immunoSEQ multiplex PCR; TCRdb stores just in-frame clones and leaves some out. This sample has over 90,000 clones, with 70% to 90% found just once. The material sequenced was peripheral blood. The V call is TRBV7-2, the J call TRBJ2-2, with 7 bases lining up with TRBD1. The receptor's source is a man between 45 and 60 years old in a cohort sampled during active COVID-19. CDR3 nucleotides: TGTGCCAGCAGCAGACAGGGCCAACTTCCCGGGGAGCTGTTTTTT. This encodes CASSRQGQLPGELFF.